The sample holds many counts of the clone carrying this T cell receptor beta chain. The antigen remains unidentified. The data originate from a study of CD8+CD57+ T cells in acquired aplastic anemia. Study details: Sorted CD4+ and CD8+ cells yielded about 3 ug of DNA on average. Study findings and constraints: In CD8+ cells, Simpson's diversity showed no significant difference between patients and controls.

Patients sequenced had flow cytometry evidence of CD8+CD57+ cell expansion. The template for TCR beta VDJ and CDR3 sequence profiling was genomic DNA. In TCRdb, the reads were re-called with MiXCR into one record per CDR3 protein. The sample records about 470,000 distinct CDR3 sequences, approximately 32% being singletons. Germline CDR1 reads LNHDA; CDR2 reads SQIVND (reference sequence). The CDR3 consists of 13 residues. V dropped 7 bases and J dropped 9 bases, with 13 bases sitting between them. Input material: sorted CD4+, CD8+, or CD8+CD57+ T cells (not recorded which) from PBMCs. The sequence came from a human donor with aplastic anemia. This rearrangement joins TRBV19 to TRBJ1-6; TRBD1 is a possible D gene (5 bases). The CDR3 protein is CASTMRGSSPLHF. The CDR3 DNA follows: TGTGCCAGTACTATGAGGGGATCTTCACCCCTCCACTTT. The variable domain in full, with the rest retrieved from reference TRBV19 and TRBJ1-6, is DGGITQSPKYLFRKEGQNVTLSCEQNLNHDAMYWYRQDPGQGLRLIYYSQIVNDFQKGDIAEGYSVSREKKESFPLTVTSAQKNPTAFYLCASTMRGSSPLHFGNGTRLTVT.